These T cell receptor beta chains were read from a single sample in a study of cytomegalovirus exposure and HLA in healthy donors. Method: immunoSEQ multiplex PCR; TCRdb's copy keeps in-frame clones and lacks some. The profile shows about 150,000 clones, over 70% of them singletons. The sample consisted of PBMCs. The receptors stem from a man aged 50 or older in good health and CMV-seropositive. Each CDR3 is given with its conserved first and last residue. A D gene is named only where the DNA matches it firmly. Size tells how often a clone was seen (once, few, many) or the class of an expanded clone, and some rows leave it out.

j_gene: TRBJ2-1; v_gene: TRBV5-1; d_gene: -; abundance: -; CDR3nt: TGCGCCAGCAGCTTGGACAGGAGTTACAATGAGCAGTTCTTC; CDR3aa: CASSLDRSYNEQFF
j_gene: TRBJ2-2; v_gene: TRBV28; d_gene: TRBD1; abundance: -; CDR3nt: TGTGCCAGCAGTGGGCAGGGGGTCACCGGGGAGCTGTTTTTT; CDR3aa: CASSGQGVTGELFF
j_gene: TRBJ1-3; v_gene: TRBV9; d_gene: -; abundance: -; CDR3nt: TGTGCCAGCAGCACCTCGGGGGGTGGCACCATATATTTT; CDR3aa: CASSTSGGGTIYF
j_gene: TRBJ1-6; v_gene: TRBV6-5; d_gene: TRBD1; abundance: -; CDR3nt: TGTGCCAGCAGTTACTCGGGACAGGGAGGCTCACCCCTCCACTTT; CDR3aa: CASSYSGQGGSPLHF
j_gene: TRBJ2-7; v_gene: TRBV5-1; d_gene: -; abundance: -; CDR3nt: TGCGCCAGCAGCTCCGGGACAACTTACTACGAGCAGTACTTC; CDR3aa: CASSSGTTYYEQYF
j_gene: TRBJ1-4; v_gene: TRBV9; d_gene: -; abundance: -; CDR3nt: TGTGCCAGCAGCCCCCGTTGGGGGGAACATGCAACTAATGAAAAACTGTTTTTT; CDR3aa: CASSPRWGEHATNEKLFF
j_gene: TRBJ2-1; v_gene: TRBV28; d_gene: TRBD1; abundance: -; CDR3nt: TGTGCCAGCAGTTTCCTGCCGGGACAGGGTAGGAATGAGCAGTTCTTC; CDR3aa: CASSFLPGQGRNEQFF
j_gene: TRBJ2-7; v_gene: TRBV27; d_gene: -; abundance: -; CDR3nt: TGTGCCAGCAGTGCCCGGGAATCCTACGAGCAGTACTTC; CDR3aa: CASSARESYEQYF
j_gene: TRBJ1-2; v_gene: TRBV29-1; d_gene: -; abundance: -; CDR3nt: TGCAGCGTTGAAGACCGGGGGGTGGCTAACTATGGCTACACCTTC; CDR3aa: CSVEDRGVANYGYTF
j_gene: TRBJ1-1; v_gene: TRBV5-1; d_gene: TRBD1; abundance: once; CDR3nt: TGCGCCAGCAGCTTGGATTCGGGACAGGGGACAGGTGAAGCTTTCTTT; CDR3aa: CASSLDSGQGTGEAFF
j_gene: TRBJ2-1; v_gene: TRBV4-1; d_gene: TRBD2; abundance: -; CDR3nt: TGCGCCAGCAGCCGTCTTGCGGGAGTCTCAAATGAGCAGTTCTTC; CDR3aa: CASSRLAGVSNEQFF
j_gene: TRBJ2-7; v_gene: TRBV9; d_gene: -; abundance: -; CDR3nt: TGTGCCAGCAGCTCCCTGGGAGCCGCCGGGGACTACGAGCAGTACTTC; CDR3aa: CASSSLGAAGDYEQYF